Shown below are 29 T cell receptor beta chains from a single sample sequenced in a study of cytomegalovirus exposure and HLA in healthy donors. Here immunoSEQ multiplex PCR was the method, and the copy in TCRdb shows in-frame clones only, minus some. The data hold a few hundred thousand clones, with 88% observed a single time. The sample comprised PBMCs. These receptor sequences come from a woman aged 18-30 years in good health and CMV-seronegative.

V and J are TRBV5-4 and TRBJ1-2, with D perhaps TRBD1 (5 bases). The CDR3 runs 12 residues. The germline V gene encodes CDR1 SGHNT and CDR2 YYREEE (reference sequence). V was shortened by 4 bases and J by 5 bases, with 9 bases between the two germline ends. CDR3: CASSGGNYGYTF. The CDR3 DNA is TGTGCCAGCAGCGGGGGGAATTATGGCTACACCTTC.

This clone was counted between two and nine times. The rearrangement links TRBV5-1 to TRBJ2-7; the match to TRBD1 covers 9 bases. J gave up 7 bases and V 2 bases, and 7 bases lay outside the gene matches. The germline gives CDR1 SGHRS, CDR2 YFSETQ. This CDR3 has 14 amino acids. The CDR3 reads CASSFLQGAEEQYF. The CDR3 nucleotides are TGCGCCAGCAGCTTTCTACAGGGGGCGGAGGAGCAGTACTTC.

This chain connects TRBV5-1 to TRBJ2-5; D may be TRBD2 (6 bases). The CDR3 loop spans 14 amino acids. With 2 bases removed from V and 4 bases from J, the gap between germline ends came to 12 bases. Germline-derived CDR1 and CDR2 are SGHRS and YFSETQ. The CDR3 is CASSLGGRGETQYF. CDR3 nucleotides: TGCGCCAGCAGCTTAGGAGGGCGTGGAGAGACCCAGTACTTC.

The chain has TRBV4-1 and TRBJ1-2, with D tentatively TRBD1 (6 bases). This CDR3 contains 14 residues. Between the trimmed V and J ends, which lost 4 bases and 7 bases, there was a span of 16 bases. Germline lookup yields CDR1 MGHRA and CDR2 YSYEKL. The CDR3 DNA reads TGCGCCAGCAGCCCCCGACGGACAGATTCTGGCTACACCTTC. Translation: CASSPRRTDSGYTF.

This clone was observed once. V and J are TRBV2 and TRBJ2-7; D might be TRBD2 (5 bases). This CDR3 has 19 residues. Germline V CDR1 and CDR2: SNHLY, FYNNEI. Trimming pared 7 bases from V and 0 bases from J, leaving 28 bases between. The CDR3 protein is CASKYPKSDFGERSYEQYF. CDR3 in DNA: TGTGCCAGCAAGTATCCGAAGAGCGATTTTGGGGAGCGCTCCTACGAGCAGTACTTC.

The chain couples TRBV27 to TRBJ2-5, with TRBD2 matching over 10 bases. Germline CDR1 MNHEY, CDR2 SMNVEV (reference sequence). This CDR3 has 16 amino acids. With 6 bases clipped from V and 4 bases from J, the junction kept 11 bases outside the gene matches. In DNA, the CDR3 is TGTGCCAGCAGATCTGGTCTAGCGGGAGTAGGAGAGACCCAGTACTTC. It translates to CASRSGLAGVGETQYF.

The CDR3 reads CASTSPREGGHNEQFF. Written as DNA, the CDR3 is TGTGCCAGCACCTCTCCTCGGGAAGGAGGTCACAATGAGCAGTTCTTC. The V gene is TRBV7-6, the J gene TRBJ2-1; D possibly corresponds to TRBD2 (5 bases). Germline V gene lookup returns CDR1 SGHVS and CDR2 FNYEAQ. The CDR3 extends over 16 amino acids. Trimming shortened V by 7 bases and J by 5 bases, and 21 bases separated the two germline ends.

V and J are TRBV2 and TRBJ1-2; no definite D call. The V gene's germline CDR1 is SNHLY and CDR2 FYNNEI. CDR3 size: 16 residues. Trimming took 3 bases from V and 3 from J, leaving 17 bases between them. The CDR3 protein is CASSELPGVWDYGYTF. The CDR3 DNA sequence: TGTGCCAGCAGTGAGCTACCGGGAGTGTGGGACTATGGCTACACCTTC.

V usage is TRBV4-2 and J usage is TRBJ1-6; 7 bases map to TRBD1. CDR3 length: 16 residues. Looked up from germline, CDR1 is LGHNA and CDR2 is YNFKEQ. V shed 1 base and J 6 bases; nucleotides not matched to a gene: 6. The CDR3 nucleotides read TGTGCCAGCAGCCAAGTGGAAGGGGGCGGTAATTCACCCCTCCACTTT. Protein sequence: CASSQVEGGGNSPLHF.

The rearrangement uses TRBV9 and TRBJ1-4; 7 bases line up with TRBD1. Per the germline V gene, CDR1 is SGDLS and CDR2 is YYNGEE. The CDR3 spans 15 residues. Losses at the gene ends were 3 bases for V and 5 bases for J; bases not matched to a gene: 7. The DNA of the CDR3 is TGTGCCAGCAGCGCAAGGGACAGAATGAATGAAAAACTGTTTTTT. Protein: CASSARDRMNEKLFF.

The rearrangement joins TRBV10-3 to TRBJ1-1; D call uncertain. Germline loops: CDR1 ENHRY, CDR2 SYGVKD. Trimming took off 7 bases at V and 1 base at J, with 4 bases between the two ends. The CDR3 runs 11 residues. Here the CDR3 reads CAIMANTEAFF. CDR3 DNA: TGTGCCATCATGGCGAACACTGAAGCTTTCTTT.

This clone was seen a handful of times. This chain uses TRBV5-1 with TRBJ1-2; D is perhaps TRBD1 (6 bases). This CDR3 is 15 amino acids long. With 0 bases removed from V and 3 bases from J, the gap between germline ends came to 12 bases. Germline V CDR1 and CDR2: SGHRS, YFSETQ. The CDR3 reads CASSLAPGVDYGYTF. Here the CDR3 DNA reads TGCGCCAGCAGCTTGGCTCCAGGGGTGGACTATGGCTACACCTTC. Based on the CDR3 plus reference TRBV5-1 and TRBJ1-2, the full variable domain is KAGVTQTPRYLIKTRGQQVTLSCSPISGHRSVSWYQQTPGQGLQFLFEYFSETQRNKGNFPGRFSGRQFSNSRSEMNVSTLELGDSALYLCASSLAPGVDYGYTFGSGTRLTVV.

The V gene is TRBV15, the J gene TRBJ2-5, with 14 bases identical to TRBD2. The germline gives CDR1 LNHNV, CDR2 YYDKDF (reference sequence). The J segment lost 5 bases and the V segment lost 4 bases, leaving 6 bases of the junction unmatched. There are 16 residues in the CDR3. As DNA, the CDR3 is TGTGCCACCAGCACAAGACTAGCGGGAGGGGGGGAGACCCAGTACTTC. Translating it yields CATSTRLAGGGETQYF.

This clone was detected once. The V call is TRBV11-3, the J call TRBJ2-1; 9 nucleotides agree with TRBD2. The CDR3 spans 16 residues. The trim removed 0 bases at V and 6 bases at J, leaving 6 bases unmatched. Germline V lookup: CDR1 SGHNT, CDR2 YENEEA. CDR3 residues: CASSLEGASGTNEQFF. The CDR3 region has the DNA TGTGCCAGCAGCTTAGAAGGGGCTAGCGGGACCAATGAGCAGTTCTTC.

This clone was recorded only once. V gene TRBV15 combines with J gene TRBJ1-5; no clear D gene. The CDR3 is 15 amino acids. V shed 0 bases and J shed 7 bases, with 13 bases lying between them. Per germline, CDR1 LNHNV and CDR2 YYDKDF (reference sequence). This CDR3 is CATSRDKGSRQPQHF. CDR3 coding DNA: TGTGCCACCAGCAGAGATAAAGGTAGCCGGCAGCCCCAGCATTTT.

The chain links TRBV4-3 to TRBJ1-1; weak D call: TRBD1 (6 bases). The CDR3 is 15 residues long. CDR1 and CDR2 (germline): LGHNA, YSLEER. V lost 0 bases and J 3 bases, leaving 11 bases between the germline ends. CDR3: CASSQEYQGYTEAFF. In DNA, the CDR3 is TGCGCCAGCAGCCAAGAATACCAGGGGTACACTGAAGCTTTCTTT.

The chain couples TRBV4-1 to TRBJ1-1, with TRBD1 matching over 7 bases. Unmatched junction bases numbered 11, after V lost 2 bases and J lost 8 bases. The length of the CDR3 is 15 residues. Per the germline V gene, CDR1 is MGHRA and CDR2 is YSYEKL. The CDR3 protein is CASSQTGQHPDEAFF. The CDR3 DNA reads TGCGCCAGCAGCCAAACGGGACAGCACCCTGACGAAGCTTTCTTT.

V gene TRBV9 combines with J gene TRBJ2-3; D call uncertain. The CDR3 loop spans 14 amino acids. V dropped 0 bases and J dropped 4 bases, with 9 bases sitting between them. Germline CDR1 is SGDLS and CDR2 is YYNGEE. The CDR3 DNA follows: TGTGCCAGCAGCGTAGCCCCCCGGGCAGATACGCAGTATTTT. It yields the protein CASSVAPRADTQYF.

This clone was counted a single time. This CDR3 reads CASSMPGQGVYGYTF. Written as DNA, the CDR3 is TGTGCCAGCAGCATGCCGGGACAGGGAGTCTATGGCTACACCTTC. This chain links TRBV21-1 with TRBJ1-2; whether TRBD1, the table's D call, matches the DNA was not checked. TRBV21-1 is noted as a pseudogene. CDR3 size: 15 residues.

The gene calls are TRBV14 and TRBJ2-1; no reliable D call. CDR3 size: 16 residues. Germline V gives CDR1 SGHDN, CDR2 FVKESK. The V end was cut by 0 bases, the J end by 4 bases, with 13 bases between. The DNA of the CDR3 is TGTGCCAGCAGCCAAGATAGAATTCTGGTATACAATGAGCAGTTCTTC. It codes for CASSQDRILVYNEQFF.

The rearrangement uses TRBV2 and TRBJ1-5, with 7 nucleotides matching TRBD1. CDR1 is SNHLY, CDR2 FYNNEI, per germline. V was pared by 6 bases and J by 5 bases, with 7 bases of the junction left unmatched. The CDR3 has 14 amino acids. The CDR3 sequence is CASSRQGRDQPQHF. CDR3 DNA: TGTGCCAGCAGCAGACAGGGACGGGATCAGCCCCAGCATTTT.

The chain combines TRBV5-1 with TRBJ2-2; 11 bases are shared with TRBD2. The trim removed 3 bases at V and 4 bases at J, leaving 11 bases unmatched. Germline V gene sequence: CDR1 SGHRS, CDR2 YFSETQ. The CDR3 spans 18 residues. The CDR3 loop reads CASSSLSVLAGGTGELFF. The CDR3 DNA sequence: TGCGCCAGCAGCTCCCTGTCTGTCCTAGCGGGGGGCACCGGGGAGCTGTTTTTT.

The chain couples TRBV29-1 to TRBJ2-3; unclear D gene. Germline V gene data show CDR1 as SQVTM and CDR2 as ANQGSEA. V lost 5 bases and J 2 bases, leaving 5 bases between the germline ends. The CDR3 is 11 residues long. CDR3 residues: CSVRHTDTQYF. The CDR3 DNA is TGCAGCGTTCGACACACAGATACGCAGTATTTT.

The chain combines TRBV7-2 with TRBJ1-2; 11 nucleotides agree with TRBD1. The CDR3 has 19 amino acids. After removal of 5 bases from V and 2 bases from J, the junction contained 16 bases not matched to a gene. Looked up from germline, CDR1 is SGHTA and CDR2 is FQGNSA. For the CDR3, the DNA is TGTGCCAGCAGCCCGAGGACAGGGGGCTACCTTAGCCCGAACTATGGCTACACCTTC. Its protein product is CASSPRTGGYLSPNYGYTF.

This clone was observed a few times. The CDR3 DNA sequence: TGTGCCAGCAGTGATGAAATAGCGAGGGAGTATTTT. Residues: CASSDEIAREYF. V is TRBV2 and J is TRBJ2-3; tentative D call: TRBD2 (5 bases). In germline, CDR1 is SNHLY, CDR2 FYNNEI. The CDR3 sequence is 12 residues long. The V end was cut by 3 bases, the J end by 13 bases, with 14 bases between. The entire variable domain, with the rest obtained from reference TRBV2 and TRBJ2-3, is as follows: EPEVTQTPSHQVTQMGQEVILRCVPISNHLYFYWYRQILGQKVEFLVSFYNNEISEKSEIFDDQFSVERPDGSNFTLKIRSTKLEDSAMYFCASSDEIAREYFGPGTRLTVL.

V and J are TRBV6-4 and TRBJ2-1, with 7 bases matching TRBD2. This CDR3 region has 16 residues. Looked up from germline, CDR1 is MRHNA and CDR2 is SNTAGT. V shed 6 bases, J shed 5 bases, and the junction held 13 bases outside the gene matches. DNA of the CDR3: TGTGCCAGCAGGACGGGGACGACTAGCAGTAACAATGAGCAGTTCTTC. Its protein product is CASRTGTTSSNNEQFF.

V gene TRBV9 combines with J gene TRBJ1-4; 10 bases align to TRBD1. The CDR3 consists of 14 residues. V lost 3 bases to trimming and J lost 7 bases; unmatched junction nucleotides: 3. Germline V lookup: CDR1 SGDLS, CDR2 YYNGEE. CDR3 region: CASSAGTGVEKLFF. The CDR3 coding sequence is TGTGCCAGCAGCGCCGGGACAGGGGTTGAAAAACTGTTTTTT.

The rearrangement joins TRBV6-4 to TRBJ2-1, with D possibly being TRBD2 (5 bases). Germline V gene sequence: CDR1 MRHNA, CDR2 SNTAGT. V shed 5 bases and J shed 0 bases, with 11 bases lying between them. This CDR3 is 15 amino acids long. In nucleotides, the CDR3 is TGTGCCAGCAGTCCGGGCGAGGGCTCCTACAATGAGCAGTTCTTC. This encodes CASSPGEGSYNEQFF.

The chain joins TRBV4-1 to TRBJ2-3; TRBD2 aligns across 11 bases. CDR3 length: 17 residues. CDR1 and CDR2 from the germline V gene are MGHRA and YSYEKL. Losses at the gene ends were 1 base for V and 4 bases for J; bases not matched to a gene: 7. CDR3 DNA sequence: TGCGCCAGCAGCCAAGGTGTTAGCGGGGGGGCGGCAGATACGCAGTATTTT. As protein: CASSQGVSGGAADTQYF.